These 3 T cell receptor beta chains were all obtained from the same sample, sequenced in a study of breast tumors, draining lymph nodes, adjacent tissues. TCRdb called the multiplex PCR reads again in MiXCR, with one record for every CDR3 protein. The sample lists 45,000 to 60,000 distinct CDR3 sequences, 23% occurring once. The source material was breast tumor tissue. The receptors here all came from a female donor with breast cancer. Some clones in this sample may be carry-over from other donors' samples.

Concerning this clonotype: Being one base from a much bigger clone, this may be a read error. The chain recombines TRBV5-4 with TRBJ1-4; possible D gene TRBD1, 5 bases. Trimming stripped 10 bases from V and 7 bases from J, with 14 bases between. The germline V gene encodes CDR1 SGHNT and CDR2 YYREEE (reference sequence). This CDR3 is built from 12 residues. The CDR3 protein is CAAGQGSEKLFF. As DNA, the CDR3 is TGTGCCGCCGGGCAGGGAAGTGAAAAACTGTTTTTT. Filled out from reference TRBV5-4 and TRBJ1-4, the complete variable domain reads ETGVTQSPTHLIKTRGQQVTLRCSSQSGHNTVSWYQQALGQGPQFIFQYYREEENGRGNFPPRFSGLQFPNYSSELNVNALELDDSALYLCAAGQGSEKLFFGSGTQLSVL.

This clonotype came up a few times. This chain uses TRBV6-1 with TRBJ2-6; possibly TRBD1 or TRBD2 for D (5 bases each). In germline, CDR1 is MNHNS, CDR2 SASEGT. This CDR3 is 15 amino acids long. Trimming shortened V by 6 bases and J by 2 bases, and 11 bases separated the two germline ends. The CDR3 loop is CASRPGAAGANVLTF. In nucleotides, the CDR3 is TGTGCCAGCAGGCCCGGGGCCGCTGGGGCCAACGTCCTGACTTTC.

The sample holds many counts of this clonotype. This sequence joins TRBV10-3 and TRBJ2-7; TRBD2 might be the D (6 bases). V lost 6 bases and J lost 0, with 15 bases in between. Germline V gene sequence: CDR1 ENHRY, CDR2 SYGVKD. This CDR3 region has 15 residues. CDR3 sequence: CAISLEGGASYEQYF. The DNA for the CDR3 is TGTGCCATCAGCCTCGAGGGAGGTGCCTCCTACGAGCAGTACTTC.